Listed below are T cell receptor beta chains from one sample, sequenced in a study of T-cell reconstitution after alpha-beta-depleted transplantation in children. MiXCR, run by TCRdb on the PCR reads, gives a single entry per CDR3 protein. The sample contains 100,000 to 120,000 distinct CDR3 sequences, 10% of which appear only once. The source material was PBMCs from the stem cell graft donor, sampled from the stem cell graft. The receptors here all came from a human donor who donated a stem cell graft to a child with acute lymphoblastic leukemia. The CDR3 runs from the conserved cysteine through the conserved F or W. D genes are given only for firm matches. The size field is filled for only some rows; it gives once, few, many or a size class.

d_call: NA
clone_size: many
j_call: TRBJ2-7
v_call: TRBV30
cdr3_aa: CAWSVRRNSYEQYF
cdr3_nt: TGTGCCTGGAGTGTGAGAAGGAACTCCTACGAGCAGTACTTC

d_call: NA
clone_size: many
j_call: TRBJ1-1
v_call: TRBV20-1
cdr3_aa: CSGQAKGKWTEAFF
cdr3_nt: TGCAGTGGTCAGGCTAAGGGCAAGTGGACTGAAGCTTTCTTT

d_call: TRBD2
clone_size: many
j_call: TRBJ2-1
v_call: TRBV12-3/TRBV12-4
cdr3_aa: CASMLRAGGVDNEQFF
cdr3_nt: TGTGCCAGCATGCTTAGGGCGGGAGGGGTGGACAATGAGCAGTTCTTC

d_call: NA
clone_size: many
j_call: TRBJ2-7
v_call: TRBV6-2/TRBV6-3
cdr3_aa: CASRGAGYEQYF
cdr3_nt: TGTGCCAGCAGGGGAGCGGGCTACGAGCAGTACTTC

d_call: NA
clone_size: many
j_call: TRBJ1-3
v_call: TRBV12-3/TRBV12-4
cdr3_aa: CASRLSRGSGNTIYF
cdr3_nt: TGTGCCAGCAGGCTATCGAGGGGCTCTGGAAACACCATATATTTT

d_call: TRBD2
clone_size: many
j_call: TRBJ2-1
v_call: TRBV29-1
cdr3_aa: CSVSGRTLGNEQFF
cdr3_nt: TGCAGCGTTAGCGGGAGGACTCTAGGGAATGAGCAGTTCTTC

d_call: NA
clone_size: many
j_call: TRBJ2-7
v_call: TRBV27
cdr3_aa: CASRTDTYEQYF
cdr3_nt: TGTGCCAGCAGAACTGACACCTACGAGCAGTACTTC

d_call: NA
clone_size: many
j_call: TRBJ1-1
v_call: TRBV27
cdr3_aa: CASSPLTGGVGNTEAFF
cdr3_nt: TGTGCCAGCAGCCCCCTCACTGGGGGGGTAGGGAACACTGAAGCTTTCTTT

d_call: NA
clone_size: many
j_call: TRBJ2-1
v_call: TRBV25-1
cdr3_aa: CASSDSHRGGDEQFF
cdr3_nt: TGTGCCAGCAGTGATTCCCACAGGGGGGGTGATGAGCAGTTCTTC

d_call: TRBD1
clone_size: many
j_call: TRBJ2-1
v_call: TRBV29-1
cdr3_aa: CSVGTGPNNEQFF
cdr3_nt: TGCAGCGTCGGGACAGGACCAAACAATGAGCAGTTCTTC

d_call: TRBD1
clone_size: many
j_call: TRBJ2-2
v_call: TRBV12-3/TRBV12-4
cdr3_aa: CASSFNTGATGELFF
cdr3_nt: TGTGCCAGCAGTTTCAATACAGGGGCCACCGGGGAGCTGTTTTTT

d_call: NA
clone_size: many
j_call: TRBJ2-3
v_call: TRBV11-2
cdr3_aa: CASSPTGTRGVDTQYF
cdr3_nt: TGTGCCAGCAGCCCCACCGGGACCCGGGGTGTAGATACGCAGTATTTT

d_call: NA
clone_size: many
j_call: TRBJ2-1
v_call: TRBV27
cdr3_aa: CASIGTNEQFF
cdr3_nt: TGTGCCAGCATAGGGACGAATGAGCAGTTCTTC

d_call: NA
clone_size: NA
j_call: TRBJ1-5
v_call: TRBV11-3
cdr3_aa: CASSLRQPNQPQHF
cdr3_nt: TGTGCCAGCAGCTTAAGACAGCCGAATCAGCCCCAGCATTTT

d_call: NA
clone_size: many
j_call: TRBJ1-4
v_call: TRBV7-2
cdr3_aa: CASSPLARPNEKLFF
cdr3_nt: TGTGCCAGCAGCCCTCTCGCCCGCCCAAATGAAAAACTGTTTTTT

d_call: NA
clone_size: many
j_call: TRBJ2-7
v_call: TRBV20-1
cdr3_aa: CSALSTYEQYF
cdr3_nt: TGCAGTGCTTTGTCTACTTACGAGCAGTACTTC

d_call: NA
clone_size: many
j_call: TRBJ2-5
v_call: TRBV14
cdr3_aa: CASSRYTGSSETQYF
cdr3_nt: TGTGCCAGCAGCCGCTATACAGGGTCTAGTGAGACCCAGTACTTC

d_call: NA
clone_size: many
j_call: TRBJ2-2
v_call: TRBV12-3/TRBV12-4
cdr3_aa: CASSLRGNTGELFF
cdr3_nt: TGTGCCAGCAGTTTACGGGGCAACACCGGGGAGCTGTTTTTT

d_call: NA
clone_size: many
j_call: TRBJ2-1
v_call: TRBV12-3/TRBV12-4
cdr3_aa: CASSFGFNEQFF
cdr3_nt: TGTGCCAGCAGTTTTGGCTTCAATGAGCAGTTCTTC

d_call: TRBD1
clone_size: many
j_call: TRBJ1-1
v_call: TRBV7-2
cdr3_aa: CASGHRGRGNTEAFF
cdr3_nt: TGTGCCAGCGGGCACAGGGGGCGCGGAAATACTGAAGCTTTCTTT

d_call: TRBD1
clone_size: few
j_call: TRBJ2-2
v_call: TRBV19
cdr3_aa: CASKETGVNTGELFF
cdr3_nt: TGTGCCAGTAAGGAAACAGGGGTAAACACCGGGGAGCTGTTTTTT

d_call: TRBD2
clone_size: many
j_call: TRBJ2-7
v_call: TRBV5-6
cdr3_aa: CASSLEGGEQYF
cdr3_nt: TGTGCCAGCAGCTTGGAGGGAGGGGAGCAGTACTTC

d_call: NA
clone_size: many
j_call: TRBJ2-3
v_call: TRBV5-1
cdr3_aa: CASSLESPRTADTQYF
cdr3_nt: TGCGCCAGCAGCTTGGAGAGTCCTAGAACCGCAGATACGCAGTATTTT

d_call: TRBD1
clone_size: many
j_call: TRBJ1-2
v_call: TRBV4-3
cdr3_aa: CASSPRDRGLFGYTF
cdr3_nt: TGCGCCAGCAGCCCCCGGGACAGGGGATTGTTTGGCTACACCTTC

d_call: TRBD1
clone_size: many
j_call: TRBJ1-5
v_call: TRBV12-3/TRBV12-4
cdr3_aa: CASRKQGASGNQPQHF
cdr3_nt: TGTGCCAGCAGAAAACAGGGGGCAAGTGGCAATCAGCCCCAGCATTTT